This T cell receptor beta chain was observed in a study of blood T cell repertoires in COVID-19. Trimming removed 6 bases at V and 9 bases at J, with 11 bases between. This CDR3 is built from 11 residues. The repertoire was sequenced with immunoSEQ multiplex PCR; TCRdb's copy has only in-frame clones and lacks some. The sample records 140,000 or so clones, about 80% being singletons. The TCR sequence derives from a man over 45 with acute or convalescent COVID-19. Sequencing was carried out using peripheral blood. The V and J genes are TRBV12-3 or TRBV12-4 and TRBJ1-1; weak D call: TRBD1 (6 bases). For the CDR3, the DNA is TGTGCCAGCAGCTCTGACAGGAAAGCTTTCTTT. Translating gives CASSSDRKAFF.